The 26 T cell receptor beta chains in this list originate from one sample, sequenced in a study of control samples from healthy donors and cancer patients. Only in-frame clones appear in the TCRdb table, and some are missing; sequencing was by immunoSEQ multiplex PCR. The table includes fewer than 200,000 clones, 90% detected once. Sequences were obtained from blood. These receptors all come from a woman aged 45-60 years in good health.

The rearrangement uses TRBV5-1 and TRBJ2-5; D is perhaps TRBD2 (6 bases). This CDR3 contains 17 residues. The germline CDR1 and CDR2 sequences are SGHRS and YFSETQ. V lost 6 bases and J lost 4, with 25 bases in between. The CDR3: CASTLGPGADSGETQYF. The CDR3 DNA reads as TGCGCCAGCACCCTGGGACCGGGAGCCGATTCCGGAGAGACCCAGTACTTC. The entire variable domain, with the rest obtained from reference TRBV5-1 and TRBJ2-5, is as follows: KAGVTQTPRYLIKTRGQQVTLSCSPISGHRSVSWYQQTPGQGLQFLFEYFSETQRNKGNFPGRFSGRQFSNSRSEMNVSTLELGDSALYLCASTLGPGADSGETQYFGPGTRLLVL.

This clone was recorded only once. This chain joins TRBV28 and TRBJ1-2, with a weak D call TRBD1 (5 bases). V was clipped by 4 bases and J by 5 bases, with 11 bases between them. CDR1 is MDHEN and CDR2 is SYDVKM in the germline V gene. The CDR3 is 13 residues long. CDR3 loop: CASSWGGGYGYTF. CDR3 sequence (DNA): TGTGCCAGCAGTTGGGGCGGAGGATATGGCTACACCTTC.

This clone was observed once. The chain uses TRBV23-1 and TRBJ1-2, with D tentatively TRBD1 (6 bases). TRBV23-1 belongs to the ORF category, with a function that is uncertain. V lost 2 bases and J lost 7, with 8 bases in between. The CDR3 sequence is 12 residues long. CDR3 amino acids: CASSQRGGGYTF. The DNA for the CDR3 is TGCGCCAGCAGTCAAAGAGGGGGTGGCTACACCTTC.

The chain combines TRBV3-1 (or the pseudogene TRBV3-2) with TRBJ1-4, with D perhaps matching TRBD1 (5 bases). Germline-derived CDR1 and CDR2 are LGHDT and YNNKEL (reference sequence). There are 16 residues in the CDR3. Trimming cost V 2 bases and J 4 bases, with 14 bases left between them. The CDR3 sequence is CASSQFLQGDNEKLFF. The CDR3 region has the DNA TGTGCCAGCAGCCAATTCTTGCAGGGAGATAATGAAAAACTGTTTTTT.

V and J are TRBV5-6 and TRBJ2-7; no clear D. V was trimmed by 3 bases and J by 4 bases, leaving 23 bases between them. Germline CDR1 is SGHDT and CDR2 is YYEEEE. This CDR3 comprises 17 residues. The CDR3 nucleotides are TGTGCCAGCAGCTCGAACCTCCCTGTCATGGGGTTTTACGAGCAGTACTTC. Its protein product is CASSSNLPVMGFYEQYF.

This clone was detected only a few times. V is TRBV3-1 (or the pseudogene TRBV3-2) and J is TRBJ2-1; D uncertain. Trimming stripped 1 base from V and 6 bases from J, with 13 bases between. The CDR3 length is 15 residues. Germline V gene sequence: CDR1 LGHDT, CDR2 YNNKEL (reference sequence). The CDR3 DNA reads TGTGCCAGCAGCCAAGGTAGGATCTGGGGCAATGAGCAGTTCTTC. It codes for CASSQGRIWGNEQFF.

The rearrangement uses TRBV5-6 and TRBJ2-2, with D maybe TRBD2 (6 bases). Per the germline V gene, CDR1 is SGHDT and CDR2 is YYEEEE. The CDR3 length is 17 residues. The V end lost 2 bases, the J end lost 0 bases, and 14 bases lay between the germline ends. The CDR3 is CASSLPPGLANTGELFF. CDR3 bases: TGTGCCAGCAGCTTACCCCCGGGACTCGCGAACACCGGGGAGCTGTTTTTT.

The CDR3 sequence: CASSLLGQGSGYTF. In DNA, the CDR3 is TGTGCCAGCAGTTTACTTGGGCAGGGTTCTGGCTACACCTTC. V usage is TRBV27 and J usage is TRBJ1-2, with TRBD1 as a possible D gene (5 bases). Germline assignment: CDR1 MNHEY and CDR2 SMNVEV (reference sequence). With 2 bases removed from V and 7 bases from J, the gap between germline ends came to 14 bases. CDR3 length: 14 residues.

The genes are TRBV28 and TRBJ1-2; weak D call: TRBD1 (5 bases). The CDR3 length is 13 residues. Germline-derived CDR1 and CDR2 are MDHEN and SYDVKM. Trimming removed 2 bases from V and 6 bases from J, with 10 bases in between. Here the CDR3 reads CASSLAAGNGYTF. The CDR3 DNA follows: TGTGCCAGCAGTTTAGCGGCAGGGAATGGCTACACCTTC.

This clone was detected once. The rearrangement joins TRBV7-9 to TRBJ2-5; possibly TRBD1 for D (6 bases). In germline, CDR1 is SEHNR, CDR2 FQNEAQ (reference sequence). This CDR3 region has 14 residues. Trimming pared 3 bases from V and 5 bases from J, leaving 13 bases between. The CDR3 coding sequence is TGTGCCAGCAGCTTTTCCAGGGGAATGGAGACCCAGTACTTC. It translates to CASSFSRGMETQYF. The whole variable domain, remainder taken from reference TRBV7-9 and TRBJ2-5, is DTGVSQNPRHKITKRGQNVTFRCDPISEHNRLYWYRQTLGQGPEFLTYFQNEAQLEKSRLLSDRFSAERPKGSFSTLEIQRTEQGDSAMYLCASSFSRGMETQYFGPGTRLLVL.

The genes are TRBV5-1 and TRBJ1-5, with D perhaps TRBD1 (5 bases). Germline CDR1 and CDR2: SGHRS and YFSETQ. The CDR3 consists of 14 residues. Trimming left V 1 base short and J 7 bases short, with 12 bases between. CDR3 in amino acids: CASSLNGRGQPQHF. For the CDR3, the DNA is TGCGCCAGCAGCTTGAACGGGAGGGGACAGCCCCAGCATTTT.

The chain has TRBV6-5 and TRBJ1-6; D is possibly TRBD1 (6 bases). The V end was cut by 2 bases, the J end by 7 bases, with 9 bases between. CDR3 length: 14 amino acids. Germline CDR1 MNHEY, CDR2 SVGAGI. This CDR3 is CASSYRGTNSPLHF. The CDR3 DNA reads TGTGCCAGCAGTTACAGGGGGACAAATTCACCCCTCCACTTT.

This chain joins TRBV29-1 and TRBJ2-7, with 9 bases lining up with TRBD1. The CDR3 spans 15 residues. Losses at the gene ends were 0 bases for V and 8 bases for J; bases not matched to a gene: 11. Germline V CDR1 and CDR2: SQVTM, ANQGSEA. The CDR3 DNA follows: TGCAGCGTTGAAGATCGGGGACAGGGAGTTGGGAAGCAGTACTTC. It yields the protein CSVEDRGQGVGKQYF.

This sequence joins TRBV19 and TRBJ2-1; 11 positions agree with TRBD1. This CDR3 has 13 amino acids. The ends lost 6 bases at V and 8 bases at J; junction bases unmatched: 3. The germline V gene encodes CDR1 LNHDA and CDR2 SQIVND (reference sequence). The CDR3 region is CASRPDRGHEQFF. CDR3 bases: TGTGCCAGTAGACCGGACAGGGGGCATGAGCAGTTCTTC.

The chain combines TRBV4-1 with TRBJ1-1, with D possibly TRBD1 on 5 matching bases. Germline CDR1 is MGHRA and CDR2 is YSYEKL. CDR3 length equals 14 residues. V was trimmed by 0 bases and J by 9 bases, leaving 14 bases between them. CDR3 sequence: CASSQEGTQAQAFF. CDR3 bases: TGCGCCAGCAGCCAAGAGGGGACCCAAGCTCAAGCTTTCTTT.

The rearrangement links TRBV11-2 to TRBJ1-4, with 8 bases lining up with TRBD1. V was pared by 0 bases and J by 7 bases, with 4 bases of the junction left unmatched. The CDR3 is 15 amino acids. Germline loops: CDR1 SGHAT, CDR2 FQNNGV. Here the CDR3 DNA reads TGTGCCAGCAGCTTAGATCGGACAGGGTTTGAAAAACTGTTTTTT. Its translation: CASSLDRTGFEKLFF.

V gene TRBV28 combines with J gene TRBJ2-5; possible D gene TRBD1, 6 bases. The germline V gene has CDR1 MDHEN and CDR2 SYDVKM. This CDR3 spans 15 amino acids. The V end was cut by 4 bases, the J end by 1 base, with 13 bases between. The CDR3 nucleotides are TGTGCCAGCAGTTCCGGGGCAGGGGCCCAAGAGACCCAGTACTTC. This sequence encodes CASSSGAGAQETQYF. Variable domain in full (rest from reference TRBV28 and TRBJ2-5): DVKVTQSSRYLVKRTGEKVFLECVQDMDHENMFWYRQDPGLGLRLIYFSYDVKMKEKGDIPEGYSVSREKKERFSLILESASTNQTSMYLCASSSGAGAQETQYFGPGTRLLVL.

This clone occurred once. This sequence joins TRBV27 and TRBJ2-3; D is perhaps TRBD1 (6 bases). CDR3 length: 16 amino acids. V lost 5 bases and J lost 0, with 15 bases in between. CDR1 MNHEY and CDR2 SMNVEV come from the germline V gene (reference sequence). The CDR3 is CASSRAGTLSTDTQYF. CDR3 bases: TGTGCCAGCAGTCGCGCCGGGACACTGAGCACAGATACGCAGTATTTT.

The chain uses TRBV28 and TRBJ2-3; D gene ambiguous. The V and J ends lost 10 bases and 3 bases respectively, with 20 bases between them. Germline CDR1 and CDR2: MDHEN and SYDVKM. There are 15 residues in the CDR3. The CDR3: CATQDRRPKTDTQYF. The CDR3 DNA reads TGTGCCACCCAAGACCGGAGACCTAAGACAGATACGCAGTATTTT.

The chain has TRBV20-1 and TRBJ1-1; no firm D call. The germline V gene has CDR1 DFQATT and CDR2 SNEGSKA (reference sequence). Trimming left V 3 bases short and J 6 bases short, with 14 bases between. The CDR3 is 13 residues long. The CDR3 bases are TGCAGTGCTAGTAACAGCCGAGGAGCTGAAGCTTTCTTT. Translated, it gives CSASNSRGAEAFF.

This chain joins TRBV5-1 and TRBJ2-1; the D gene is possibly TRBD2 (6 bases). CDR1 SGHRS and CDR2 YFSETQ come from the germline V gene. With 0 bases removed from V and 6 bases from J, the gap between germline ends came to 13 bases. This CDR3 has 15 amino acids. The CDR3 sequence is CASSLVWGRSNEQFF. The CDR3 bases are TGCGCCAGCAGCTTGGTATGGGGGAGGAGCAATGAGCAGTTCTTC.

J is TRBJ2-7 and V is TRBV7-3, with a tentative D call TRBD2 (5 bases). The CDR3 covers 16 residues. Germline CDR1 SGHTA, CDR2 FQGTGA. V was pared by 1 base and J by 2 bases, with 15 bases between. CDR3 sequence reads: CASSLISGISAYEQYF. CDR3 DNA sequence: TGTGCCAGCAGCTTAATTTCGGGAATATCGGCCTACGAGCAGTACTTC.

This CDR3 is CASSSGGGGSTDTQYF. CDR3 sequence (DNA): TGTGCCAGTAGTAGCGGGGGGGGTGGGTCGACAGATACGCAGTATTTT. V gene TRBV19 combines with J gene TRBJ2-3; 9 nucleotides line up with TRBD2. Germline loops: CDR1 LNHDA, CDR2 SQIVND (reference sequence). The CDR3 is 16 residues long. Trimming took 4 bases from V and 3 from J; bases not matched to a gene: 8.

The chain couples TRBV6-6 to TRBJ1-1; the match to TRBD1 covers 8 bases. The length of the CDR3 is 14 residues. V trimming: 5 bases; J trimming: 3 bases; junction bases outside the gene matches: 5. Per the germline V gene, CDR1 is MNHNY and CDR2 is SVGAGI (reference sequence). CDR3 residues: CASSPQGADTEAFF. CDR3 nucleotide sequence: TGTGCCAGCAGTCCGCAGGGGGCGGACACTGAAGCTTTCTTT.

The chain employs TRBV27 and TRBJ1-2; D remains unclear. Germline CDR1 is MNHEY and CDR2 is SMNVEV (reference sequence). The V gene lost 6 bases and the J gene lost 3 bases, with 11 bases spanning the gap. The CDR3 covers 13 residues. The CDR3 sequence: CASRSILDYGYTF. CDR3 nucleotides: TGTGCCAGCAGATCTATACTCGACTATGGCTACACCTTC.

This chain connects TRBV12-3 or TRBV12-4 to TRBJ1-1; D not resolved. This CDR3 has 12 amino acids. The V end was cut by 6 bases, the J end by 9 bases, with 14 bases between. The CDR3 reads CASSSSRAKAFF. DNA for the CDR3: TGTGCCAGCAGCTCGAGCCGGGCGAAAGCTTTCTTT.